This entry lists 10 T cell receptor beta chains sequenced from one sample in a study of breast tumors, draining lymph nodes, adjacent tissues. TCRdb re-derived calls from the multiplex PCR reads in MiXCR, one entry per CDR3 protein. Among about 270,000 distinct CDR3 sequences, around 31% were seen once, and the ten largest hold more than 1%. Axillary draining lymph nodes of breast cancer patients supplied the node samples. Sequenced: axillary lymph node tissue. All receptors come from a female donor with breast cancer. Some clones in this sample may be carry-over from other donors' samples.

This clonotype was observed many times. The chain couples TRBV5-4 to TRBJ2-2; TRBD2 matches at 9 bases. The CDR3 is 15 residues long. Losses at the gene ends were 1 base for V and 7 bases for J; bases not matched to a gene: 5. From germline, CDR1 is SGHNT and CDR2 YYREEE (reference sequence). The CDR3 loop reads CASSLFSGSGGELFF. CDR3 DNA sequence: TGTGCCAGCAGCTTGTTTAGCGGGAGTGGCGGGGAGCTGTTTTTT.

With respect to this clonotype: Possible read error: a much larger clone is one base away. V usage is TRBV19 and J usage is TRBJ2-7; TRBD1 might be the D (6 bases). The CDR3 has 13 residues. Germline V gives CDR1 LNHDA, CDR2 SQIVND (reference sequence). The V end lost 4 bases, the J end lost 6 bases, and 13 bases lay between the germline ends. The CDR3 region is CASSRDLGGEQYF. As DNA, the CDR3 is TGTGCCAGTAGTAGAGACCTAGGGGGCGAGCAGTACTTC.

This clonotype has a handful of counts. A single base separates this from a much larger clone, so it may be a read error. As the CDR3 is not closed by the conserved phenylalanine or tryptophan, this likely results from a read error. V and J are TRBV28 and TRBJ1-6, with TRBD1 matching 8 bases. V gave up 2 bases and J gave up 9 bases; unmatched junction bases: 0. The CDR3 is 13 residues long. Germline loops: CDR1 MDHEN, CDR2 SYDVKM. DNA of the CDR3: TGTGCCAGCAGTTTACAGGGGGCTTCACCCCTCCACTTG. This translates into CASSLQGASPLHL.

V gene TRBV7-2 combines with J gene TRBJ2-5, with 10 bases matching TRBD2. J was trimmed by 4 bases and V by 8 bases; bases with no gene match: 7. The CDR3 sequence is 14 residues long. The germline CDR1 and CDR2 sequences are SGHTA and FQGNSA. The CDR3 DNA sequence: TGTGCCAGCGGTCCCGGGACTAGCGTAGAGACCCAGTACTTC. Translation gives CASGPGTSVETQYF.

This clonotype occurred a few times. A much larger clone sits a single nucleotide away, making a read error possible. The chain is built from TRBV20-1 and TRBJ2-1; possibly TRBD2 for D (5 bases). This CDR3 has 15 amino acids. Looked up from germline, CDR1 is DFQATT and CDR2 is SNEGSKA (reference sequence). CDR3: CSARERSSSSNEQFF. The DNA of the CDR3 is TGCAGTGCTAGAGAGCGGTCTAGCTCCTCCAATGAGCAGTTCTTC.

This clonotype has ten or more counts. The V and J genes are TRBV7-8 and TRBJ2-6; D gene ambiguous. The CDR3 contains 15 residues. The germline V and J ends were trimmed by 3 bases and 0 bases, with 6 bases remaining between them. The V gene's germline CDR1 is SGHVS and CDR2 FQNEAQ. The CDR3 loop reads CASSFTVSGANVLTF. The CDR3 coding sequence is TGTGCCAGCAGCTTTACGGTCTCTGGGGCCAACGTCCTGACTTTC.

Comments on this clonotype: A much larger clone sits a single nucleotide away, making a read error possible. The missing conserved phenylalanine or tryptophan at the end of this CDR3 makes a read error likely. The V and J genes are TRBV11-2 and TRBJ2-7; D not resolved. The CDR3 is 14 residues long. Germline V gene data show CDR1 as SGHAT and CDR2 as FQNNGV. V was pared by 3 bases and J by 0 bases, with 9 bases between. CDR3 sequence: CASSLMGGSYEQYS. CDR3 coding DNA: TGTGCCAGCAGCTTGATGGGCGGCTCCTACGAGCAGTACTCC.

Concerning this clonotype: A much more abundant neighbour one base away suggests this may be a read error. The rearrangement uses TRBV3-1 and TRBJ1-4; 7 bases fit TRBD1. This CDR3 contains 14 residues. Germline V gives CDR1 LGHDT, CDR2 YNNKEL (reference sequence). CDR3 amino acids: CAGSPTGRGEKLFF. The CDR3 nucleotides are TGTGCCGGCAGCCCGACAGGGCGAGGTGAAAAACTGTTTTTT.

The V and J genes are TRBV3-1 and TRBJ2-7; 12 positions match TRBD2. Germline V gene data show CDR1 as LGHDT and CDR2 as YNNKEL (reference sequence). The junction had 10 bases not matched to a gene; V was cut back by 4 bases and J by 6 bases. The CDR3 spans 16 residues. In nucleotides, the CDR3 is TGTGCCAGCAGCCGATACTCTAGCGGGAGGGCCTCCGAGCAGTACTTC. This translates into CASSRYSSGRASEQYF.

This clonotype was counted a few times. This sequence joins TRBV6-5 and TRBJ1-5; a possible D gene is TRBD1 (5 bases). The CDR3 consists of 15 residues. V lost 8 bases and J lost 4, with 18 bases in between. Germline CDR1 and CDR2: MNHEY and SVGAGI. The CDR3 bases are TGTGCCAGCTCGCAAACCGCGGACAAAAATCAGCCCCAGCATTTT. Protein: CASSQTADKNQPQHF.